These 29 T cell receptor beta chains were sequenced from one sample in a study of T-cell memory formation after mild COVID-19. One entry per CDR3 protein, called by TCRdb with MiXCR from the 5' RACE reads. The sample has 350,000 to 500,000 distinct CDR3 sequences, roughly 18% seen once. Input material: PBMCs or a T cell subset sorted from them (not recorded which). Every receptor here comes from a man between 18 and 35 years old who had mild COVID-19 (a few samples of this study predate the infection). Cell type and time point are not known.

The CDR3 is CASGPRGYYNEQFF. CDR3 sequence (DNA): TGTGCCAGCGGTCCACGGGGGTACTACAATGAGCAGTTCTTC. The V call is TRBV19, the J call TRBJ2-1; D is perhaps TRBD2 (6 bases). V was cut by 9 bases and J by 3 bases, with 15 bases left in between. Germline CDR1 LNHDA, CDR2 SQIVND (reference sequence). This CDR3 spans 14 amino acids. Full variable domain (outside the CDR3, taken from reference TRBV19 and TRBJ2-1): DGGITQSPKYLFRKEGQNVTLSCEQNLNHDAMYWYRQDPGQGLRLIYYSQIVNDFQKGDIAEGYSVSREKKESFPLTVTSAQKNPTAFYLCASGPRGYYNEQFFGPGTRLTVL.

This clonotype was counted between two and nine times. CDR3 DNA: TGCAGTGCCTCACGTGGGACCGGGGAGCTGTTTTTT. Translated, it gives CSASRGTGELFF. The V call is TRBV29-1, the J call TRBJ2-2; unclear D gene. This CDR3 contains 12 residues. Germline-derived CDR1 and CDR2 are SQVTM and ANQGSEA.

The chain employs TRBV7-9 and TRBJ2-2; no firm D call. Germline CDR1 reads SEHNR; CDR2 reads FQNEAQ (reference sequence). The CDR3 is 15 residues long. The V end lost 3 bases, the J end lost 3 bases, and 11 bases lay between the germline ends. CDR3: CASSLVGGHTGELFF. In DNA form, the CDR3 reads TGTGCCAGCAGCTTGGTGGGTGGCCACACCGGGGAGCTGTTTTTT. Together with reference TRBV7-9 and TRBJ2-2, the CDR3 gives the full variable domain: DTGVSQNPRHKITKRGQNVTFRCDPISEHNRLYWYRQTLGQGPEFLTYFQNEAQLEKSRLLSDRFSAERPKGSFSTLEIQRTEQGDSAMYLCASSLVGGHTGELFFGEGSRLTVL.

The CDR3 DNA is TGTGCCAGCAGCCCCCGGACTAGCGGGGCACAAGAGACCCAGTACTTC. Protein sequence: CASSPRTSGAQETQYF. The chain employs TRBV13 and TRBJ2-5; TRBD2 agrees at 12 bases. V was pared by 5 bases and J by 2 bases, with 6 bases of the junction left unmatched. Looked up from germline, CDR1 is PRHDT and CDR2 is FYEKMQ (reference sequence). There are 16 residues in the CDR3.

This clonotype was recorded many times. The chain is built from TRBV3-1 and TRBJ2-5, with D perhaps being TRBD1 or TRBD2 (6 bases each). V was cut by 4 bases and J by 7 bases, with 13 bases left in between. Germline-derived CDR1 and CDR2 are LGHDT and YNNKEL (reference sequence). This CDR3 has 13 residues. In nucleotides, the CDR3 is TGTGCCAGCAGCCGGAGGGGGATGGGGACCCAGTACTTC. It specifies CASSRRGMGTQYF.

The CDR3 coding sequence is TGTGCCAGCAATAGGGGCGGATTATCTGGGGCCAACGTCCTGACTTTC. As protein: CASNRGGLSGANVLTF. The chain has TRBV2 and TRBJ2-6; tentative D call: TRBD1 (5 bases). Germline V lookup: CDR1 SNHLY, CDR2 FYNNEI. This CDR3 region has 16 residues. The germline V and J ends were trimmed by 7 bases and 1 base, with 14 bases remaining between them.

In this sample, this clonotype turned up many times. This chain connects TRBV18 to TRBJ2-5; D is perhaps TRBD2 (5 bases). V lost 8 bases and J 5 bases, leaving 15 bases between the germline ends. The V gene's germline CDR1 is KGHSH and CDR2 LQKENI. The CDR3 sequence is 13 residues long. The CDR3 DNA sequence: TGTGCCAGCCGTGAGCTGGGAGTGGAGACCCAGTACTTC. This gives the protein CASRELGVETQYF.

In its sample, this clonotype was seen many times. V is TRBV12-3 or TRBV12-4 and J is TRBJ1-1; no firm D call. This CDR3 contains 14 residues. Trimming removed 2 bases from V and 0 bases from J, with 7 bases in between. The CDR3 is CASSLRVLNTEAFF. DNA for the CDR3: TGTGCCAGCAGTTTAAGGGTTTTGAACACTGAAGCTTTCTTT.

This clonotype turned up a few times. Germline and junction disagree at one end, which may indicate a read error. This chain links TRBV7-7 with TRBJ2-1, with D maybe TRBD1 (6 bases). The CDR3 runs 17 residues. In germline, CDR1 is SSHAT, CDR2 FNYEAQ (reference sequence). CDR3 residues: CASSPPPGDPFYNEQFF. Here the CDR3 DNA reads TGTGCTAGCAGCCCGCCCCCAGGGGACCCTTTCTACAATGAGCAGTTCTTC.

This clonotype was observed a handful of times. This rearrangement joins TRBV7-3 to TRBJ1-1; weak D call: TRBD1 (5 bases). The CDR3 has 15 residues. The germline V gene encodes CDR1 SGHTA and CDR2 FQGTGA. V dropped 1 base and J dropped 4 bases, with 13 bases sitting between them. CDR3: CASSLRVGVGTEAFF. DNA for the CDR3: TGTGCCAGCAGCTTAAGAGTGGGGGTCGGCACTGAAGCTTTCTTT. Full variable domain (remainder filled in from reference TRBV7-3 and TRBJ1-1): GAGVSQTPSNKVTEKGKYVELRCDPISGHTALYWYRQSLGQGPEFLIYFQGTGAADDSGLPNDRFFAVRPEGSVSTLKIQRTERGDSAVYLCASSLRVGVGTEAFFGQGTRLTVV.

The chain joins TRBV4-3 to TRBJ2-2; D is unclear. Deletions cut 4 bases from V and 5 bases from J, with 17 bases between. CDR3 length equals 16 residues. Germline CDR1 reads LGHNA; CDR2 reads YSLEER. The chain's CDR3 is CASSPVLLLGTGELFF. The CDR3 DNA reads TGCGCCAGCAGCCCCGTCCTCCTCTTGGGGACCGGGGAGCTGTTTTTT.

The sample holds many counts of this clonotype. The chain combines TRBV7-2 with TRBJ1-2, with D possibly TRBD1 on 6 matching bases. Deletions cut 2 bases from V and 4 bases from J, with 14 bases between. Germline CDR1 SGHTA, CDR2 FQGNSA. The CDR3 covers 15 residues. The CDR3 reads CASSLRGGGGYGYTF. DNA for the CDR3: TGTGCCAGCAGCTTAAGGGGGGGAGGTGGCTATGGCTACACCTTC. Complete variable domain (other parts from reference TRBV7-2 and TRBJ1-2): GAGVSQSPSNKVTEKGKDVELRCDPISGHTALYWYRQSLGQGLEFLIYFQGNSAPDKSGLPSDRFSAERTGGSVSTLTIQRTQQEDSAVYLCASSLRGGGGYGYTFGSGTRLTVV.

The rearrangement uses TRBV7-6 and TRBJ1-2, with D tentatively TRBD1 (6 bases). Deletions cut 4 bases from V and 2 bases from J, with 14 bases between. Per germline, CDR1 SGHVS and CDR2 FNYEAQ. The CDR3 extends over 15 amino acids. CDR3 nucleotide sequence: TGTGCCAGCAGCTCCATTCAGGGGCCCAACTATGGCTACACCTTC. Translated, it gives CASSSIQGPNYGYTF.

V usage is TRBV27 and J usage is TRBJ2-7; 10 bases line up with TRBD2. J was trimmed by 3 bases and V by 6 bases; bases with no gene match: 5. CDR1 and CDR2 (germline): MNHEY, SMNVEV (reference sequence). The CDR3 extends over 14 amino acids. The CDR3: CASRRTSGNYEQYV. The CDR3 DNA reads as TGTGCCAGCAGACGGACTAGCGGAAACTACGAGCAGTACGTC.

This clonotype was detected only a few times. The chain has TRBV5-1 and TRBJ2-1, with no clear D. Germline V gene data show CDR1 as SGHRS and CDR2 as YFSETQ. V lost 4 bases and J lost 9, with 11 bases in between. The CDR3 covers 12 residues. The CDR3 loop reads CASSADIGEQFF. CDR3 nucleotide sequence: TGCGCCAGCAGCGCCGACATCGGTGAGCAGTTCTTC.

This chain joins TRBV4-2 and TRBJ1-5; maybe TRBD1 (6 bases). The CDR3 is made up of 14 amino acids. Germline V gene data show CDR1 as LGHNA and CDR2 as YNFKEQ. V was cut by 0 bases and J by 7 bases, with 10 bases left in between. The DNA of the CDR3 is TGTGCCAGCAGCCAAGAGGCAGGGGTACAGCCCCAGCATTTT. Translated, it gives CASSQEAGVQPQHF.

This clonotype was counted only a few times. CDR3 loop: CASSYRTGGDEQYF. CDR3 sequence (DNA): TGTGCCAGCAGTTACCGAACAGGGGGCGACGAGCAGTACTTC. This chain joins TRBV6-5 and TRBJ2-7; 9 positions agree with TRBD1. The V gene end was trimmed by 2 bases and the J gene end by 5 bases; junction bases not matched to a gene: 4. CDR1 and CDR2 from the germline V gene are MNHEY and SVGAGI. There are 14 residues in the CDR3.

This clonotype appeared a few times. The rearrangement uses TRBV9 and TRBJ2-3; weak D call: TRBD1 (5 bases). The length of the CDR3 is 14 residues. The V and J ends lost 4 bases and 6 bases respectively, with 15 bases between them. Germline CDR1 SGDLS, CDR2 YYNGEE. CDR3 amino acids: CASSFQTAMDTQYF. In DNA form, the CDR3 reads TGTGCCAGCAGCTTCCAGACAGCCATGGATACGCAGTATTTT. The whole variable domain, filled in from reference TRBV9 and TRBJ2-3, reads DSGVTQTPKHLITATGQRVTLRCSPRSGDLSVYWYQQSLDQGLQFLIQYYNGEERAKGNILERFSAQQFPDLHSELNLSSLELGDSALYFCASSFQTAMDTQYFGPGTRLTVL.

CDR3 bases: TGTGCCAGCAGCGTCCGAGCGGGGAACTCCTACAATGAGCAGTTCTTC. It translates to CASSVRAGNSYNEQFF. The chain links TRBV7-2 to TRBJ2-1; 7 nucleotides agree with TRBD2. Germline loops: CDR1 SGHTA, CDR2 FQGNSA. V was pared by 5 bases and J by 0 bases, with 7 bases of the junction left unmatched. The CDR3 has 16 residues.

This clonotype was recorded at least ten times. The rearrangement links TRBV7-9 to TRBJ2-1; D uncertain. V was shortened by 1 base and J by 0 bases, with 7 bases between the two germline ends. Germline-derived CDR1 and CDR2 are SEHNR and FQNEAQ (reference sequence). This CDR3 comprises 15 residues. DNA for the CDR3: TGTGCCAGCAGCTTAGGATCCGGCTCCTACAATGAGCAGTTCTTC. Its translation is CASSLGSGSYNEQFF.

The table lists this clonotype with a few counts. J is TRBJ1-2 and V is TRBV3-1; the match to TRBD1 covers 7 bases. J lost 8 bases, V lost 4 bases, and 10 bases had no gene match. The CDR3 has 14 amino acids. CDR1 LGHDT and CDR2 YNNKEL come from the germline V gene (reference sequence). This CDR3 is CASSPRGGGSGYTF. The CDR3 DNA reads TGTGCCAGCAGCCCTAGGGGAGGGGGCTCGGGCTACACCTTC.

CDR3 sequence reads: CASSLGPLRETQYF. CDR3 bases: TGTGCCAGCAGCCTCGGGCCTTTACGAGAGACCCAGTACTTC. This chain joins TRBV7-7 and TRBJ2-5; no definite D call. CDR3 length: 14 residues. Trimming removed 5 bases at V and 4 bases at J, with 14 bases between. CDR1 SSHAT and CDR2 FNYEAQ come from the germline V gene (reference sequence). Full variable domain (outside the CDR3, taken from reference TRBV7-7 and TRBJ2-5): GAGVSQSPRYKVTKRGQDVTLRCDPISSHATLYWYQQALGQGPEFLTYFNYEAQPDKSGLPSDRFSAERPEGSISTLTIQRTEQRDSAMYRCASSLGPLRETQYFGPGTRLLVL.

This clonotype was recorded at least ten times. The J gene is TRBJ2-1, the V gene TRBV7-9; 10 bases match TRBD2. The CDR3 runs to 16 residues. V shed 5 bases and J 4 bases; nucleotides not matched to a gene: 8. In germline, CDR1 is SEHNR, CDR2 FQNEAQ (reference sequence). CDR3 DNA sequence: TGTGCCAGCAGCCTGGATCAGCGGGGGGGTTACAATGAGCAGTTCTTC. Its translation is CASSLDQRGGYNEQFF.

The chain uses TRBV6-2 or TRBV6-3 and TRBJ2-4; possible D gene TRBD1, 6 bases. This CDR3 region has 16 residues. The V gene lost 2 bases and the J gene lost 2 bases, with 13 bases spanning the gap. Germline V gives CDR1 MNHEY, CDR2 SVGEGT. Written as DNA, the CDR3 is TGTGCCAGCAGTTACAGCAGGGGCTCGTCCAAAAACATTCAGTACTTC. Amino acid sequence: CASSYSRGSSKNIQYF.

The V gene is TRBV4-1, the J gene TRBJ1-3; D remains ambiguous. From germline, CDR1 is MGHRA and CDR2 YSYEKL. The CDR3 length is 15 residues. V gave up 0 bases and J gave up 4 bases, with 10 bases separating them. CDR3 DNA: TGCGCCAGCAGCCAAGATCTCGACCCCGGAAACACCATATATTTT. The encoded protein is CASSQDLDPGNTIYF.

This chain uses TRBV13 with TRBJ2-3, with a tentative D call TRBD2 (5 bases). The V and J ends lost 5 bases and 6 bases respectively, with 12 bases between them. The CDR3 contains 13 residues. Looked up from germline, CDR1 is PRHDT and CDR2 is FYEKMQ (reference sequence). This CDR3 is CASSAEAVDTQYF. In nucleotides, the CDR3 is TGTGCCAGCAGCGCCGAAGCGGTGGATACGCAGTATTTT.

This clonotype was observed a handful of times. The chain combines TRBV27 with TRBJ2-5, with D perhaps matching TRBD2 (5 bases). V was trimmed by 7 bases and J by 2 bases, leaving 20 bases between them. The CDR3 contains 16 residues. Looked up from germline, CDR1 is MNHEY and CDR2 is SMNVEV (reference sequence). The DNA of the CDR3 is TGTGCCAGCACCCCCGGGCCCGGGATACGGCAAGAGACCCAGTACTTC. This sequence encodes CASTPGPGIRQETQYF.

This clonotype was seen at least ten times. This sequence joins TRBV28 and TRBJ1-1, with no clear D. The ends were cut back, 5 bases at V and 4 bases at J, with 5 bases in the middle. CDR1 is MDHEN and CDR2 is SYDVKM in the germline V gene. The length of the CDR3 is 11 residues. The CDR3 nucleotides are TGTGCCAGCAGTGTTAGCACTGAAGCTTTCTTT. It is translated as CASSVSTEAFF.

V usage is TRBV7-8 and J usage is TRBJ1-4, with no clear D. V shed 3 bases and J shed 1 base, with 12 bases lying between them. This CDR3 spans 16 amino acids. Per the germline V gene, CDR1 is SGHVS and CDR2 is FQNEAQ. In nucleotides, the CDR3 is TGTGCCAGCAGCTTTGGCCAGCCCTTAACTAATGAAAAACTGTTTTTT. Amino acids: CASSFGQPLTNEKLFF.